This T cell receptor beta chain was sequenced during a study of T cells after yellow fever vaccination. Study in general: SMART-Seq v4 Ultra Low Input prepared the low-cell-number fractions.

TCRdb processed the 5' RACE reads anew with MiXCR; each CDR3 protein has one entry. Among fewer than 85,000 distinct CDR3 sequences listed, roughly 7.7% were seen once. This clonotype was seen many times. Antigen specificity is unknown. Study results and limitations: Sorted repertoires could include abundant contaminating clonotypes from bulk cells.

The source material was CD8+ T cells sorted from PBMCs, sampled on the day of the yellow fever booster vaccination. This TCR was sampled from a man under 40 who received the YFV17D yellow fever vaccine.

CDR3 loop: CASSLRPGEAYEQYF. The CDR3 DNA reads TGCGCCAGCAGCTTGAGGCCAGGGGAAGCCTACGAGCAGTACTTC. The chain carries TRBV5-1 and TRBJ2-7, with TRBD1 as a possible D gene (6 bases). This CDR3 has 15 residues. V lost 1 base and J 2 bases, leaving 13 bases between the germline ends. Germline V CDR1 and CDR2: SGHRS, YFSETQ.